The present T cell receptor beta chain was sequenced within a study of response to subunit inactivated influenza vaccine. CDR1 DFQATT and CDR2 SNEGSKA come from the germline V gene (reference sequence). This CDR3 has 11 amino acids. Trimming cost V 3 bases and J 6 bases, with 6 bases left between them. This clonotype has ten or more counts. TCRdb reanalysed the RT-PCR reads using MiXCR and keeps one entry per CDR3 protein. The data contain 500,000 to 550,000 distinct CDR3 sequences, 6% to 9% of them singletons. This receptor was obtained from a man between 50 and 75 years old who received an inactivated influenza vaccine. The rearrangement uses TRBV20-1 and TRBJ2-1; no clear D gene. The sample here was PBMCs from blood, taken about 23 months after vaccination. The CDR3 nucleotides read TGCAGTGCTAGGGGCCCCAATGAGCAGTTCTTC. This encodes CSARGPNEQFF.